This T cell receptor beta chain was captured by sequencing in a study of beta chain features in type 1 diabetes. Staining for CD45RO/CCR7/CD25/CD127/CD95/CD27 allowed sorting of CD4+ naive, central memory, regulatory and stem cell-like memory cells. The V end lost 1 base, the J end lost 10 bases, and 20 bases lay between the germline ends. This CDR3 contains 16 residues. CDR1 and CDR2 (germline): SGHTA, FQGNSA. Reverse transcribing all isolated RNA meant expressed TCRB transcripts were sequenced. Assay: immunoSEQ multiplex PCR; the TCRdb copy retains only in-frame clones and omits some. The table has around 340,000 clones, 6.5% to 10% seen once. General observations from the study: TCRB repertoires of naive, central memory and Treg cells appeared more similar among patients than among healthy donors. Any role of HLA type in TCRB rearrangement remained unresolved here.

This clone was seen repeatedly, ten times or more. Its antigen is currently unknown. The chain joins TRBV7-2 to TRBJ2-1; D possibly corresponds to TRBD2 (6 bases). Sequenced material: central memory CD4+ T cells from blood. This receptor was obtained from a woman aged 18-35 years in good health. The CDR3, as DNA: TGTGCCAGCAGCTTAGAAGTGTGGGGCGCGGGGCGGGAGCAGTTCTTC. Amino acid sequence: CASSLEVWGAGREQFF.